These T cell receptor beta chains were read from a single sample in a study of blood T cell repertoires in COVID-19. Only in-frame clones appear in the TCRdb table, and some are missing; sequencing was by immunoSEQ multiplex PCR. The sample contains tens of thousands of clones, roughly 88% of which appear only once. Sequenced sample: peripheral blood. Source of these receptors: a man aged 30-40 years with acute or convalescent COVID-19. Each CDR3 is given with its conserved first and last residue. D genes are given only for firm matches. Some rows mark clone size as missing; the rest say once, few, many or name a class of expanded clone.

v_gene: TRBV5-6
j_gene: TRBJ1-6
abundance: -
len: 18
d_gene: TRBD1
CDR3nt: TGTGCCAGCAGCTTCCTCCCTTCAGGGGGATCCTATAATTCACCCCTCCACTTT
CDR3aa: CASSFLPSGGSYNSPLHF

v_gene: TRBV9
j_gene: TRBJ2-7
abundance: -
len: 13
d_gene: -
CDR3nt: TGTGCCAGCAGCGGGAGGGACCATCACGAGCAGTACTTC
CDR3aa: CASSGRDHHEQYF

v_gene: TRBV14
j_gene: TRBJ1-2
abundance: few
len: 13
d_gene: -
CDR3nt: TGTGCCAGCAGCCGAGGGCCGGGGAGCGGCTACACCTTC
CDR3aa: CASSRGPGSGYTF

v_gene: TRBV30
j_gene: TRBJ2-1
abundance: -
len: 15
d_gene: -
CDR3nt: TGTGCCTGGAGGATTGACAGGTTAGGGTACAATGAGCAGTTCTTC
CDR3aa: CAWRIDRLGYNEQFF

v_gene: TRBV25-1
j_gene: TRBJ1-1
abundance: -
len: 15
d_gene: TRBD1
CDR3nt: TGTGCCAGCAGTGAAGACAGGGGCGTGAACACTGAAGCTTTCTTT
CDR3aa: CASSEDRGVNTEAFF

v_gene: TRBV28
j_gene: TRBJ1-2
abundance: few
len: 12
d_gene: -
CDR3nt: TGTGCCAGCAGTTCAAGACAGTATGGCTACACCTTC
CDR3aa: CASSSRQYGYTF

v_gene: TRBV25-1
j_gene: TRBJ2-5
abundance: -
len: 15
d_gene: -
CDR3nt: TGTGCCAGCAGTGAATCCCCCCCGGCCAGGGAAACCCAGTACTTC
CDR3aa: CASSESPPARETQYF

v_gene: TRBV27
j_gene: TRBJ2-7
abundance: -
len: 12
d_gene: -
CDR3nt: TGTGCCAGCGGATATTTGGCGGGAGAGCAGTACTTC
CDR3aa: CASGYLAGEQYF

v_gene: TRBV5-4
j_gene: TRBJ2-6
abundance: -
len: 17
d_gene: -
CDR3nt: TGTGCCAGCAGCTTAACAGGAGGGGGCGCTGGGGCCAACGTCCTGACTTTC
CDR3aa: CASSLTGGGAGANVLTF

v_gene: TRBV5-1
j_gene: TRBJ2-2
abundance: -
len: 18
d_gene: -
CDR3nt: TGCGCCAGCAGCTTGAATCAGGCAGCGAGAACAGGAACCGGGGAGCTGTTTTTT
CDR3aa: CASSLNQAARTGTGELFF

v_gene: TRBV24-1
j_gene: TRBJ1-2
abundance: -
len: 14
d_gene: -
CDR3nt: TGTGCCACCAGTGATTTGCATTCAGACTATGGCTACACCTTC
CDR3aa: CATSDLHSDYGYTF

v_gene: TRBV4-1
j_gene: TRBJ2-3
abundance: -
len: 16
d_gene: -
CDR3nt: TGCGCCAGCAGCCAAGAGGAAGCGGATAGCACAGATACGCAGTATTTT
CDR3aa: CASSQEEADSTDTQYF

v_gene: TRBV7-9
j_gene: TRBJ2-7
abundance: -
len: 13
d_gene: TRBD1
CDR3nt: TGTGCCAGCAGCGGGACAGGGGATTTCGAGCAGTACTTC
CDR3aa: CASSGTGDFEQYF

v_gene: TRBV9
j_gene: TRBJ1-3
abundance: once
len: 14
d_gene: -
CDR3nt: TGTGCCAGCAGCGTCCGGTCCTCTGGAAACACCATATATTTT
CDR3aa: CASSVRSSGNTIYF

v_gene: TRBV5-1
j_gene: TRBJ1-1
abundance: -
len: 17
d_gene: TRBD1
CDR3nt: TGCGCCAGCAGCCGGCCCGAGGCAGGGGGCGAGAACACTGAAGCTTTCTTT
CDR3aa: CASSRPEAGGENTEAFF

v_gene: TRBV5-6
j_gene: TRBJ2-7
abundance: -
len: 11
d_gene: -
CDR3nt: TGTGCCAGCAGCTCCGTTTACGAGCAGTACTTC
CDR3aa: CASSSVYEQYF

v_gene: TRBV24-1
j_gene: TRBJ2-1
abundance: -
len: 15
d_gene: TRBD2
CDR3nt: TGTGCCACCAGTGATTCCGGACTAGTCTACAATGAGCAGTTCTTC
CDR3aa: CATSDSGLVYNEQFF

v_gene: TRBV30
j_gene: TRBJ1-3
abundance: -
len: 15
d_gene: -
CDR3nt: TGTGCCTGGAGTTTTTGGGGCCACTCTGGAAACACCATATATTTT
CDR3aa: CAWSFWGHSGNTIYF

v_gene: TRBV27
j_gene: TRBJ2-2
abundance: -
len: 14
d_gene: -
CDR3nt: TGTGCCAGCAAACCCGGGTCGAACACCGGGGAGCTGTTTTTT
CDR3aa: CASKPGSNTGELFF

v_gene: TRBV7-6
j_gene: TRBJ2-1
abundance: -
len: 13
d_gene: -
CDR3nt: TGTGCCAGCAGCTCATCAGCGAACAATGAGCAGTTCTTC
CDR3aa: CASSSSANNEQFF

v_gene: TRBV5-4
j_gene: TRBJ2-4
abundance: -
len: 11
d_gene: -
CDR3nt: TGTGCCAGCCAGTTAGCCGACATTCAGTACTTC
CDR3aa: CASQLADIQYF

v_gene: TRBV9
j_gene: TRBJ2-5
abundance: -
len: 14
d_gene: -
CDR3nt: TGTGCCAGCAGCGTAAGGGGAACTCAAGAGACCCAGTACTTC
CDR3aa: CASSVRGTQETQYF

v_gene: TRBV7-2
j_gene: TRBJ1-1
abundance: -
len: 13
d_gene: -
CDR3nt: TGTGCCAGCGCTAGCCAGTTGAACACTGAAGCTTTCTTT
CDR3aa: CASASQLNTEAFF

v_gene: TRBV7-2
j_gene: TRBJ2-1
abundance: -
len: 16
d_gene: -
CDR3nt: TGTGCCAGCAGCCTCCTCAGCGGTGGGGTGGGAAATGAGCAGTTCTTC
CDR3aa: CASSLLSGGVGNEQFF

v_gene: TRBV28
j_gene: TRBJ2-2
abundance: -
len: 13
d_gene: -
CDR3nt: TGTGCCAGCAGTTTCCAGAACACCGGGGAGCTGTTTTTT
CDR3aa: CASSFQNTGELFF

v_gene: TRBV4-2
j_gene: TRBJ1-5
abundance: -
len: 18
d_gene: TRBD1
CDR3nt: TGTGCCAGCAGCCCCAGTATTACAGGGGTAGGTAGCAATCAGCCCCAGCATTTT
CDR3aa: CASSPSITGVGSNQPQHF

v_gene: TRBV28
j_gene: TRBJ2-7
abundance: -
len: 16
d_gene: TRBD2
CDR3nt: TGTGCCAGCAGTTTATCCAGCGGGAGTTTTCCCTACGAGCAGTACTTC
CDR3aa: CASSLSSGSFPYEQYF

v_gene: TRBV7-2
j_gene: TRBJ2-3
abundance: -
len: 17
d_gene: TRBD2
CDR3nt: TGTGCCAGCAGCTATTCTAGCGGAGGGGTTAGCACAGATACGCAGTATTTT
CDR3aa: CASSYSSGGVSTDTQYF

v_gene: TRBV5-1
j_gene: TRBJ1-2
abundance: few
len: 13
d_gene: -
CDR3nt: TGCGCCAGCAGCTCCAGGGTTGACTATGGCTACACCTTC
CDR3aa: CASSSRVDYGYTF

v_gene: TRBV27
j_gene: TRBJ2-1
abundance: few
len: 13
d_gene: TRBD1
CDR3nt: TGTGCCAGCAGTCCCCATTCGGACAGGGGCCAGTTCTTC
CDR3aa: CASSPHSDRGQFF

v_gene: TRBV10-3
j_gene: TRBJ2-5
abundance: -
len: 15
d_gene: -
CDR3nt: TGTGCCATCAGTGAGCGAGAGGTTTTATGGGAGACCCAGTACTTC
CDR3aa: CAISEREVLWETQYF

v_gene: TRBV27
j_gene: TRBJ2-5
abundance: -
len: 14
d_gene: TRBD2
CDR3nt: TGTGCCAGCAGGGGCGGGGGGGGACGAGAGACCCAGTACTTC
CDR3aa: CASRGGGGRETQYF

v_gene: TRBV9
j_gene: TRBJ2-1
abundance: -
len: 13
d_gene: -
CDR3nt: TGTGCCAGCAGCATCGGGGAGGAAAATGAGCAGTTCTTC
CDR3aa: CASSIGEENEQFF

v_gene: TRBV5-5
j_gene: TRBJ2-6
abundance: -
len: 15
d_gene: -
CDR3nt: TGTGCCAGCAGCTTTTTAATCTCTGGGGCCAACGTCCTGACTTTC
CDR3aa: CASSFLISGANVLTF

v_gene: TRBV28
j_gene: TRBJ2-1
abundance: -
len: 13
d_gene: -
CDR3nt: TGTGCCAGCAGTTTATTGGCTAGCGAGGAGCAGTTCTTC
CDR3aa: CASSLLASEEQFF

v_gene: TRBV4-2
j_gene: TRBJ1-6
abundance: -
len: 15
d_gene: -
CDR3nt: TGTGCCAGCAGCCAAGATCGTGGTTTACAGTCACCCCTCCACTTT
CDR3aa: CASSQDRGLQSPLHF

v_gene: TRBV18
j_gene: TRBJ2-5
abundance: -
len: 13
d_gene: -
CDR3nt: TGTGCCAGCTCACCGGGGCTTCAAGAGACCCAGTACTTC
CDR3aa: CASSPGLQETQYF

v_gene: TRBV5-4
j_gene: TRBJ2-7
abundance: -
len: 14
d_gene: -
CDR3nt: TGTGCCAGCAGCTTGGACCCAGGGGCTAGCGAGCAGTACTTC
CDR3aa: CASSLDPGASEQYF

v_gene: TRBV28
j_gene: TRBJ1-3
abundance: once
len: 15
d_gene: TRBD1
CDR3nt: TGTGCCACTTCGACAGGGGTCTTCTCTGGAAACACCATATATTTT
CDR3aa: CATSTGVFSGNTIYF

v_gene: TRBV7-9
j_gene: TRBJ1-2
abundance: -
len: 11
d_gene: -
CDR3nt: TGTGCCAGCAGCTCTACCGGGGGCTACACCTTC
CDR3aa: CASSSTGGYTF

v_gene: TRBV27
j_gene: TRBJ2-2
abundance: -
len: 15
d_gene: -
CDR3nt: TGTGCCAGCAGTTTAGCGGGACTCCGCCCCGGGGAGCTGTTTTTT
CDR3aa: CASSLAGLRPGELFF

v_gene: TRBV10-1
j_gene: TRBJ2-3
abundance: -
len: 13
d_gene: -
CDR3nt: TGCGCCAGCAGTGCAGGAGGGACAGATACGCAGTATTTT
CDR3aa: CASSAGGTDTQYF

v_gene: TRBV6-5
j_gene: TRBJ2-7
abundance: -
len: 12
d_gene: TRBD1
CDR3nt: TGTGCCAGCTGGGACAGGGGGCACGAGCAGTACTTC
CDR3aa: CASWDRGHEQYF

v_gene: TRBV19
j_gene: TRBJ2-1
abundance: -
len: 15
d_gene: TRBD2
CDR3nt: TGTGCCAGTAGTATGTACGGGAGGGCCGGGGATGAGCAGTTCTTC
CDR3aa: CASSMYGRAGDEQFF

v_gene: TRBV20-1
j_gene: TRBJ2-7
abundance: -
len: 13
d_gene: TRBD1
CDR3nt: TGCAGTGCTAGTACCGGGACAGGTTCCGAGCAGTACTTC
CDR3aa: CSASTGTGSEQYF

v_gene: TRBV28
j_gene: TRBJ1-4
abundance: -
len: 18
d_gene: TRBD1
CDR3nt: TGTGCCAGCAGTTTTACGGGACAGTTCCCTGCAACTAATGAAAAACTGTTTTTT
CDR3aa: CASSFTGQFPATNEKLFF

v_gene: TRBV5-6
j_gene: TRBJ1-4
abundance: -
len: 14
d_gene: TRBD1
CDR3nt: TGTGCCAGCAGCCTGACAGGGTCAGGTGAAAAACTGTTTTTT
CDR3aa: CASSLTGSGEKLFF

v_gene: TRBV24-1
j_gene: TRBJ2-2
abundance: -
len: 16
d_gene: -
CDR3nt: TGTGCCACCAGTGACCTGACTAGGGGCGGGACCGGGGAGCTGTTTTTT
CDR3aa: CATSDLTRGGTGELFF

v_gene: TRBV6-4
j_gene: TRBJ2-1
abundance: -
len: 14
d_gene: TRBD2
CDR3nt: TGTGCCAGCAGTGACGGACTAGCGGGAGACGCGCAGTTCTTC
CDR3aa: CASSDGLAGDAQFF